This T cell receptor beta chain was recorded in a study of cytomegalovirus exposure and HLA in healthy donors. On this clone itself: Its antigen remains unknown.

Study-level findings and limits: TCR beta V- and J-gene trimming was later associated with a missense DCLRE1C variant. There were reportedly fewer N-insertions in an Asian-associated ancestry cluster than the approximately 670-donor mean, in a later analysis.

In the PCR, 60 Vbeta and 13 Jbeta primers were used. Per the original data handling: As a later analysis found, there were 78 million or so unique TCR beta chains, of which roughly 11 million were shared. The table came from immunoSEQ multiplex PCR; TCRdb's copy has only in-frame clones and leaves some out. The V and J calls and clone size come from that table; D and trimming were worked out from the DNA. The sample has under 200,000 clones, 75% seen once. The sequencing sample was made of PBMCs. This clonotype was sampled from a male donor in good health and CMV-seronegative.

This CDR3 reads CASSAGGGSYEQYF. CDR3 nucleotide sequence: TGTGCCAGCAGTGCGGGCGGGGGTTCCTACGAGCAGTACTTC. V is TRBV2 and J is TRBJ2-7; 7 bases match TRBD2. With 4 bases clipped from V and 1 base from J, the junction kept 4 bases outside the gene matches. This CDR3 has 14 residues. CDR1 and CDR2 (germline): SNHLY, FYNNEI.